These 24 T cell receptor beta chains originate from one sample sequenced in a study of T-cell memory formation after mild COVID-19. TCRdb called the 5' RACE reads again in MiXCR, with one record for every CDR3 protein. The sample records 350,000 to 500,000 distinct CDR3 sequences, less than 25% being singletons. Sequences were obtained from PBMCs or a T cell subset sorted from them (not recorded which). These receptor sequences come from an adult woman who had mild COVID-19 (a few samples of this study predate the infection). Cell type and time point are not known.

This chain joins TRBV5-6 and TRBJ1-1; the D gene is possibly TRBD1 (6 bases). Deletions cut 4 bases from V and 1 base from J, with 23 bases between. CDR1 is SGHDT, CDR2 YYEEEE, per germline. The CDR3 covers 18 residues. Written as DNA, the CDR3 is TGTGCCAGCAGCCCGGATGGGGGGCTTGGGCGGAGGAACACTGAAGCTTTCTTT. Its translation: CASSPDGGLGRRNTEAFF.

This clonotype was counted only a few times. The J gene is TRBJ1-2, the V gene TRBV20-1; unclear D gene. CDR1 and CDR2 from the germline V gene are DFQATT and SNEGSKA (reference sequence). There are 14 residues in the CDR3. V was pared by 5 bases and J by 0 bases, with 13 bases between. The CDR3 region has the DNA TGCAGTGCTCAGTCTGTAGCTTCTAACTATGGCTACACCTTC. This gives the protein CSAQSVASNYGYTF.

This clonotype occurred a few times. This chain links TRBV12-3 or TRBV12-4 with TRBJ2-7, with D tentatively TRBD1 or TRBD2 (5 bases each). V gave up 7 bases and J gave up 3 bases, with 19 bases separating them. The CDR3 totals 15 residues. In nucleotides, the CDR3 is TGTGCCAGCAAAACAGACGGGGCATCTATCTACGAGCAGTACTTC. Amino acids: CASKTDGASIYEQYF.

The rearrangement joins TRBV6-2 or TRBV6-3 to TRBJ1-5, with D perhaps matching TRBD1 (5 bases). V was clipped by 0 bases and J by 6 bases, with 18 bases between them. The CDR3 length is 17 residues. The germline V gene encodes CDR1 MNHEY and CDR2 SVGEGT. This chain's CDR3 is CASSYSLVEQDGQPQHF. Here the CDR3 DNA reads TGTGCCAGCAGTTACTCGCTGGTAGAACAGGACGGTCAGCCCCAGCATTTT.

This clonotype was observed a handful of times. The V call is TRBV20-1, the J call TRBJ2-7, with 7 bases that match TRBD1. CDR1 and CDR2 from the germline V gene are DFQATT and SNEGSKA (reference sequence). V lost 2 bases, J lost 3 bases, and 4 bases stayed unmatched. This CDR3 has 13 amino acids. The CDR3 here is CSARSTGNYEQYF. The DNA of the CDR3 is TGCAGTGCTAGATCGACAGGGAACTACGAGCAGTACTTC.

The chain combines TRBV4-2 with TRBJ2-6; the D is unclear. CDR1 is LGHNA and CDR2 is YNFKEQ in the germline V gene. The ends were cut back, 1 base at V and 0 bases at J, with 7 bases in the middle. The CDR3 spans 16 residues. For the CDR3, the DNA is TGTGCCAGCAGCCAAGTACGGAGCTCTGGGGCCAACGTCCTGACTTTC. Its translation is CASSQVRSSGANVLTF.

The rearrangement uses TRBV7-2 and TRBJ1-2; possibly TRBD1 for D (6 bases). This CDR3 region has 15 residues. The ends were cut back, 1 base at V and 0 bases at J, with 9 bases in the middle. Germline V gene data show CDR1 as SGHTA and CDR2 as FQGNSA. The CDR3 region has the DNA TGTGCCAGCAGCTTAGGACAGGCAGCTAACTATGGCTACACCTTC. This encodes CASSLGQAANYGYTF.

This clonotype was recorded at least ten times. V usage is TRBV20-1 and J usage is TRBJ2-1; TRBD2 is a possible D gene (5 bases). The germline V gene encodes CDR1 DFQATT and CDR2 SNEGSKA (reference sequence). V lost 5 bases, J lost 9 bases, and 14 bases lay in between. The CDR3 loop spans 12 amino acids. CDR3 coding DNA: TGCAGTGCTCCCACTAGACTGGGTGAGCAGTTCTTC. Its protein product is CSAPTRLGEQFF.

The chain links TRBV7-3 to TRBJ2-2; 8 positions agree with TRBD1. The trim removed 5 bases at V and 6 bases at J, leaving 11 bases unmatched. Germline-derived CDR1 and CDR2 are SGHTA and FQGTGA. The CDR3 has 16 residues. CDR3 nucleotides: TGTGCCAGCAGCCCGAAGTGGACAGGGTTATCCGGGGAGCTGTTTTTT. This codes for CASSPKWTGLSGELFF.

The CDR3 nucleotides are TGCGCCAGCAGCCAAGATCAGGGGACAGGGGGATATGGCTACACCTTC. It translates to CASSQDQGTGGYGYTF. The chain couples TRBV4-1 to TRBJ1-2; 11 bases map to TRBD1. This CDR3 is built from 16 residues. Per germline, CDR1 MGHRA and CDR2 YSYEKL. The ends lost 0 bases at V and 5 bases at J; junction bases unmatched: 5.

This clonotype has a count of ten or more. The chain carries TRBV5-1 and TRBJ1-1; D gene ambiguous. V lost 0 bases to trimming and J lost 0 bases, with 6 bases between them. The CDR3 runs 14 residues. The germline V gene encodes CDR1 SGHRS and CDR2 YFSETQ. DNA for the CDR3: TGCGCCAGCAGCTTGGACGGGATGAACACTGAAGCTTTCTTT. It is translated as CASSLDGMNTEAFF.

This clonotype was seen only once. For the CDR3, the DNA is TGTGCCAGCAAACTGACGGCTTCCTATGGCTACACCTTC. Protein product: CASKLTASYGYTF. The genes are TRBV12-3 or TRBV12-4 and TRBJ1-2; D remains unclear. Trimming cost V 7 bases and J 4 bases, with 13 bases left between them. The CDR3 runs to 13 residues.

The chain recombines TRBV6-1 with TRBJ2-2, with D maybe TRBD1 (5 bases). V lost 8 bases to trimming and J lost 4 bases, with 11 bases between them. This CDR3 is 13 amino acids long. CDR1 is MNHNS and CDR2 is SASEGT in the germline V gene. As DNA, the CDR3 is TGTGCCAGCGGTGCAGGGATCACCGGGGAGCTGTTTTTT. It yields the protein CASGAGITGELFF.

This clonotype was detected a few times. The rearrangement links TRBV12-3 or TRBV12-4 to TRBJ2-1, with TRBD1 identical over 10 bases. After removal of 6 bases from V and 3 bases from J, the junction contained 2 bases not matched to a gene. CDR3 length equals 14 residues. The CDR3, as DNA: TGTGCCAGCAGGGACAGGGGGTACTACAATGAGCAGTTCTTC. It specifies CASRDRGYYNEQFF.

The chain joins TRBV13 to TRBJ1-5; D gene unclear. Germline V gene data show CDR1 as PRHDT and CDR2 as FYEKMQ (reference sequence). The CDR3 length is 18 residues. V gave up 4 bases and J gave up 5 bases, with 24 bases separating them. The CDR3 nucleotides are TGTGCCAGCAGCTCCTCTGGGTGGGCCGGCGGCGCGGATCAGCCCCAGCATTTT. It is translated as CASSSSGWAGGADQPQHF.

This clonotype showed up just a few times. V gene TRBV24-1 combines with J gene TRBJ2-1, with D possibly being TRBD2 (5 bases). The CDR3 loop spans 12 amino acids. Germline values: CDR1 KGHDR, CDR2 SFDVKD. The V end lost 9 bases, the J end lost 15 bases, and 20 bases lay between the germline ends. CDR3 coding DNA: TGTGCCACCGGCCCCGAACTAGGAAGTTTGTTCTTC. As protein: CATGPELGSLFF.

This clonotype was observed a few times. This chain connects TRBV20-1 to TRBJ1-1; 7 bases align to TRBD1. The CDR3 loop spans 14 amino acids. V was pared by 2 bases and J by 5 bases, with 8 bases of the junction left unmatched. Germline lookup yields CDR1 DFQATT and CDR2 SNEGSKA (reference sequence). As DNA, the CDR3 is TGCAGTGCTAGATTTAAGGGGGCGCGTACTGAAGCTTTCTTT. It is translated as CSARFKGARTEAFF.

The chain uses TRBV24-1 and TRBJ2-5; 7 bases map to TRBD1. The trim removed 4 bases at V and 5 bases at J, leaving 9 bases unmatched. Germline lookup yields CDR1 KGHDR and CDR2 SFDVKD. The CDR3 covers 15 residues. The CDR3: CATSDPRQGRETQYF. CDR3 DNA sequence: TGTGCCACCAGTGACCCTCGACAGGGCAGGGAGACCCAGTACTTC.

This clonotype came up a few times. J is TRBJ1-2 and V is TRBV4-1; 7 bases line up with TRBD1. Trimming cost V 0 bases and J 8 bases; bases outside gene matches: 12. Germline CDR1 reads MGHRA; CDR2 reads YSYEKL. CDR3 length equals 16 residues. Written as DNA, the CDR3 is TGCGCCAGCAGCCAAGATCCGGGACAGAAGTTCCAGGGCTACACCTTC. Its translation: CASSQDPGQKFQGYTF.

For the CDR3, the DNA is TGTGCCAGCAGCGAATTTCCGCGGGAGATTGCCGGGGAGCTGTTTTTT. As protein: CASSEFPREIAGELFF. J is TRBJ2-2 and V is TRBV7-9; 7 nucleotides align to TRBD2. The V gene's germline CDR1 is SEHNR and CDR2 FQNEAQ (reference sequence). The CDR3 has 16 residues. V shed 5 bases, J shed 6 bases, and the junction held 12 bases outside the gene matches.

This clonotype was detected a few times. V usage is TRBV5-1 and J usage is TRBJ1-1, with D possibly being TRBD1 (6 bases). The germline CDR1 and CDR2 sequences are SGHRS and YFSETQ. CDR3 size: 17 residues. Trimming cost V 1 base and J 1 base, with 17 bases left between them. CDR3 sequence (DNA): TGCGCCAGCAGCTTGTATACAGGGCAGGTCAGGAACACTGAAGCTTTCTTT. This sequence encodes CASSLYTGQVRNTEAFF.

The rearrangement uses TRBV24-1 and TRBJ2-6; D not resolved. Germline lookup yields CDR1 KGHDR and CDR2 SFDVKD. V dropped 9 bases and J dropped 0 bases, with 11 bases sitting between them. The CDR3 loop spans 15 amino acids. CDR3 amino acids: CATLGWNSGANVLTF. The DNA of the CDR3 is TGTGCCACCCTCGGATGGAACTCTGGGGCCAACGTCCTGACTTTC.

This clonotype was recorded a few times. The chain employs TRBV11-3 and TRBJ2-1, with a weak D call TRBD1 (6 bases). The V end lost 6 bases, the J end lost 1 base, and 16 bases lay between the germline ends. Per germline, CDR1 SGHNT and CDR2 YENEEA. This CDR3 is built from 16 residues. This CDR3 reads CASSPRQATSYNEQFF. CDR3 coding DNA: TGTGCCAGCAGTCCAAGACAGGCGACTTCCTACAATGAGCAGTTCTTC.

The chain employs TRBV12-3 or TRBV12-4 and TRBJ1-2, with D tentatively TRBD1 (6 bases). The CDR3 consists of 12 residues. The germline V and J ends were trimmed by 6 bases and 4 bases, with 9 bases remaining between them. The CDR3: CASSRGGYGYTF. CDR3 in DNA: TGTGCCAGCAGCAGGGGTGGCTATGGCTACACCTTC.